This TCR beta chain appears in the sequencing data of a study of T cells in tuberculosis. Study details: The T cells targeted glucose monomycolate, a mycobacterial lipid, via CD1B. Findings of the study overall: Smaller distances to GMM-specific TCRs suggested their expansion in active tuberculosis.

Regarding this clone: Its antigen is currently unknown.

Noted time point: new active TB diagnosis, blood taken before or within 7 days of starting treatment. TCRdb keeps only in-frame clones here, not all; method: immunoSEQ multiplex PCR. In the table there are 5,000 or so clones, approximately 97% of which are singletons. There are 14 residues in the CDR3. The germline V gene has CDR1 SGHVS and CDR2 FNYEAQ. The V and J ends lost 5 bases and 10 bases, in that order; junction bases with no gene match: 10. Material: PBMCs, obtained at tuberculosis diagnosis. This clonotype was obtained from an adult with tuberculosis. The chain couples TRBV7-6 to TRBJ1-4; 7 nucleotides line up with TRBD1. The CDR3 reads CASSLTGAEGKLFF. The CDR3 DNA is TGTGCCAGCAGCCTCACAGGGGCAGAAGGAAAACTGTTTTTT.